One and the same sample provided the 2 T cell receptor beta chains below, sequenced in a study of T cells in Graves' hyperthyroidism and ophthalmopathy. What was amplified from RNA transcripts were TCR beta CDR3 regions. Carried out on the TCR CDR3, a first-round RT-PCR used the HTBI primer set. A single record per CDR3 protein comes from TCRdb applying MiXCR to the multiplex PCR reads. This table holds over 500,000 distinct CDR3 sequences, about 15% found once. Sequenced sample: blood. Source of these receptors: a young woman with Graves' ophthalmopathy.

The J gene is TRBJ2-1, the V gene TRBV6-1; D tentatively reads TRBD1 or TRBD2 (6 bases each). Trimming took 5 bases from V and 3 from J, leaving 29 bases between them. CDR3 length: 20 residues. Germline CDR1 is MNHNS and CDR2 is SASEGT. The CDR3, as DNA: TGTGCCAGCAGTTCAAGTTCCTGGGGGGCGGGGAAATACGACTACAATGAGCAGTTCTTC. Translation: CASSSSSWGAGKYDYNEQFF.

This clonotype was detected many times. V and J are TRBV20-1 and TRBJ1-2, with no clear D. Looked up from germline, CDR1 is DFQATT and CDR2 is SNEGSKA (reference sequence). V gave up 5 bases and J gave up 3 bases, with 13 bases separating them. The CDR3 is 13 residues long. This CDR3 reads CSAERSEDYGYTF. As DNA, the CDR3 is TGCAGTGCTGAGCGGAGTGAGGACTATGGCTACACCTTC.